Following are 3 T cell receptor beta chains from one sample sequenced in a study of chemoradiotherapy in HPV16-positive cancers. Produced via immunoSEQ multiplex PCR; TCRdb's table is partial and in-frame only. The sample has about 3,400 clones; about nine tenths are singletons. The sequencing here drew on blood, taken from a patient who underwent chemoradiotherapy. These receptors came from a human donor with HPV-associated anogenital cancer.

The DNA of the CDR3 is TGTGCCAGCAGCAAAGCCCCCGCCCAGTTAGCGGGACGAAGCTCCTACGAGCAGTACTTC. Encoded protein: CASSKAPAQLAGRSSYEQYF. The chain links TRBV21-1 to TRBJ2-7; the DNA was not used to check the table's D call, TRBD2. TRBV21-1 is noted as a pseudogene. The CDR3 covers 20 residues.

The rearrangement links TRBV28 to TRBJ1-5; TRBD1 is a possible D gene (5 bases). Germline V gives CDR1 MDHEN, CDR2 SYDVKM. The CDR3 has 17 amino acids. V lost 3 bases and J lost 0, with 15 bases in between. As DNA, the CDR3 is TGTGCCAGCAGTTTTTGGGAGGCAGGGTTTAGCAATCAGCCCCAGCATTTT. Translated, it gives CASSFWEAGFSNQPQHF. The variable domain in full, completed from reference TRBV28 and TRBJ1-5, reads DVKVTQSSRYLVKRTGEKVFLECVQDMDHENMFWYRQDPGLGLRLIYFSYDVKMKEKGDIPEGYSVSREKKERFSLILESASTNQTSMYLCASSFWEAGFSNQPQHFGDGTRLSIL.

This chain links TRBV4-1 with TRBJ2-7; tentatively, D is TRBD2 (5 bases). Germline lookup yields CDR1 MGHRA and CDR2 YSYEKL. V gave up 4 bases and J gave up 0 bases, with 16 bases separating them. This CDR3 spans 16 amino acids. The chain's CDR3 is CASSRLLGPSSYEQYF. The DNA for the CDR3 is TGCGCCAGCAGCCGACTACTCGGGCCTTCCTCCTACGAGCAGTACTTC.